This T cell receptor (beta chain) was sequenced for a study of CD8 T cells in Susac syndrome. With random hexamers, reverse transcription was performed on roughly 0.5 to 1 ug of RNA. One entry per CDR3 protein results from TCRdb running MiXCR on the immunoSEQ multiplex PCR reads. The sample shows some 77,000 distinct CDR3 sequences, about 92% of them seen only once. Comment on this clonotype: No antigen is known for it.

V dropped 2 bases and J dropped 5; count of bases not matched to a gene: 6. Germline assignment: CDR1 SGHRS and CDR2 YFSETQ. The CDR3 covers 14 residues. General study points: In Susac patients, clonal expansion was not detected in CD4+ cells.

The sample taken for sequencing was CD4+ T cells from PBMCs. The TCR originated in a human donor with Susac syndrome. The V and J genes are TRBV5-1 and TRBJ2-5, with TRBD1 matching 7 bases. Written as DNA, the CDR3 is TGCGCCAGCAGCTTCGACAGGGAGAGTGAGACCCAGTACTTC. The encoded protein is CASSFDRESETQYF.